This T cell receptor (beta chain) was identified during a study of CD8 T cells in Susac syndrome. The authors reverse transcribed roughly 0.5 to 1 ug RNA with random hexamers. TCR beta CDR3 was amplified by immunoSEQ multiplex PCR. This amplification extended across 54 Vbeta and 13 Jbeta segments. TCRdb itself ran the immunoSEQ multiplex PCR reads through MiXCR, one entry per CDR3 protein. Among 200,000 or so distinct CDR3 sequences listed, under 97% were seen once. The multiple sclerosis control group consisted of treatment-naive patients whose relapsing-remitting disease, which was either stable or active, fulfilled revised McDonald criteria. The V end lost 1 base, the J end lost 5 bases, and 17 bases lay between the germline ends. This CDR3 contains 16 residues. Germline loops: CDR1 SGHAT, CDR2 FQNNGV.

Sequencing used CD4+ T cells from PBMCs. The chain has TRBV11-2 and TRBJ1-2, with D unclear. The origin of this receptor is a human donor with multiple sclerosis. The CDR3, as DNA: TGTGCCAGCAGCTTAGGGACGGCCAGGAACCCGTATGGCTACACCTTC. It encodes CASSLGTARNPYGYTF.